This TCR beta chain emerged from a study of shared clonotypes between healthy human individuals. Germline trimming cut 5 bases from V and 9 bases from J; bases unmatched to any gene: 15. CDR1 is MDHEN, CDR2 SYDVKM, per germline. The CDR3 consists of 15 residues. Positive CCR7 selection of CD45RO-negative cells yielded the naive CD8 cells, and terminally differentiated effector memory CD45RA+ cells were excluded. The data were produced by immunoSEQ multiplex PCR, yet TCRdb's version contains in-frame clones alone and is incomplete. The sample lists some 2 million clones, about 95% occurring once. This receptor was identified in a man younger than 35 in good health. Sequenced material: naive CD8+ T cells sorted from blood. This chain links TRBV28 with TRBJ2-5, with TRBD1 identical over 7 bases. DNA for the CDR3: TGTGCCAGCAGTCCAACGGGACAGCCCTTCATGGCCCAGTACTTC. Translation gives CASSPTGQPFMAQYF.